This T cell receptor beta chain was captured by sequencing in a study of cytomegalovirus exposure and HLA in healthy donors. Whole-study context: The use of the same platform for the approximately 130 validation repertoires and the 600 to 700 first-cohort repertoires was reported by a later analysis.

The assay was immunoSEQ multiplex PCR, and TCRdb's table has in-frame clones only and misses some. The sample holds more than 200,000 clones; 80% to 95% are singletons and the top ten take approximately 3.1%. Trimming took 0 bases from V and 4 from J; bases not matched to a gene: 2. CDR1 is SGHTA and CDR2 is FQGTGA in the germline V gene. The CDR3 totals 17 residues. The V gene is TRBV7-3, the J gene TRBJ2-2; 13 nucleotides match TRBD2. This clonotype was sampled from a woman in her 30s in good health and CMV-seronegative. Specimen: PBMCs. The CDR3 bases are TGTGCCAGCAGCTTAACGCGGACTAGCGGGAGCACCGGGGAGCTGTTTTTT. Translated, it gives CASSLTRTSGSTGELFF.